This TCR beta chain was recovered during a study of CD8+ T cells in alopecia areata. The overall study: Severity scores in treated patients reflected the percentage of scalp affected.

cDNA prepared by RNA extraction and subsequent reverse transcription served as the template for sequencing. The assay was immunoSEQ multiplex PCR, and TCRdb's table has in-frame clones only and misses some. The sample has 150,000 to 250,000 clones, 60% to 70% seen once; the top ten hold less than 3.5%. Findings and caveats of the study: There were many expanded lesional clones persisting in scalp and blood during tofacitinib.

Comment on this clone: Its antigen is still unknown.

Treatment here: oral pan-JAK inhibitor, 5-10 mg twice daily. The sequence derives from a human donor with alopecia areata. The sequences come from CD4+ T cells sorted from blood, collected at week 4, from a patient treated with tofacitinib.

The CDR3 region has the DNA TGCGCCAGCAGCCAAGTTCTAGCGGGGGGGCCTTCCAAAAACATTCAGTACTTC. It specifies CASSQVLAGGPSKNIQYF. The V call is TRBV4-1, the J call TRBJ2-4; the match to TRBD2 covers 12 bases. J lost 2 bases, V lost 1 base, and 6 bases had no gene match. This CDR3 has 18 amino acids. Germline V gives CDR1 MGHRA, CDR2 YSYEKL.